The clone carrying this T cell receptor (beta chain) has a single count. The sample originates from a study of blood T cell repertoires in COVID-19. Across the whole study: Sources were T cells, B-cell-depleted T cells, or PBMCs; the material itself was cDNA or gDNA.

TCRdb keeps only in-frame clones here, not all; method: immunoSEQ multiplex PCR. The sample consists of about 480,000 clones, roughly 90% of them appearing once. Donors in Cohort 3 counted as recovered after two negative PCRs, clearance, or symptom resolution. This CDR3 is 15 amino acids long. Per the germline V gene, CDR1 is MGHDK and CDR2 is SYGVNS. Trimming removed 5 bases from V and 7 bases from J; junction bases left unmatched: 9. The V and J genes are TRBV25-1 and TRBJ1-4, with TRBD1 matching 8 bases. Sample: PBMCs or T cells enriched from blood (not recorded which). This clonotype was obtained from a woman between 40 and 55 years old who had recovered from COVID-19. The CDR3 loop is CASSSVTGTGEKLFF. The CDR3, as DNA: TGTGCCAGCAGTAGCGTCACCGGGACAGGTGAAAAACTGTTTTTT.